The TCR beta chain under discussion was sequenced for a study of blood T cells in healthy people across ages. Study-wide findings and caveats: The recorded TCR beta diversity per million T cells decreased in a roughly linear manner with age.

Together with a sample-barcoded 5' primer, a J-beta primer mix was included in a second PCR lasting about 7 to 12 cycles. In TCRdb, the 5' RACE reads were re-called with MiXCR into one record per CDR3 protein. The data hold fewer than 1,000,000 distinct CDR3 sequences, with 35% to 50% observed a single time. A remark on this clonotype: Its matching antigen is unknown.

The CDR3 is made up of 13 amino acids. The germline gives CDR1 MNHEY, CDR2 SVGAGI. Deletions cut 8 bases from V and 2 bases from J, with 12 bases between. This sequence originates from a man older than 75 in good health. The chain recombines TRBV6-5 with TRBJ2-5; D might be TRBD2 (6 bases). What was sequenced was blood. The CDR3 reads CASLGLKQETQYF. CDR3 DNA: TGTGCCAGCTTGGGACTTAAGCAAGAGACCCAGTACTTC.